Listed here is a single TCR beta chain. Germline-derived CDR1 and CDR2 are WNHNN and SYGVQD (reference sequence). This CDR3 has 14 amino acids. Trimming stripped 5 bases from V and 5 bases from J, with 15 bases between. Those who participated ranged in age from roughly 18 to 90 years and resided in some 24 US areas. Grouping used clinical history reported by participants in a survey and questionnaire. The data were obtained in a study of blood T cell repertoires in COVID-19. Overall study: Acute-phase and convalescent COVID-19 samples originated in the United States, Italy and Spain.

Original analysis: Counts of nucleated cells, estimated from reference gene primer amplification, were obtained. Method: immunoSEQ multiplex PCR; TCRdb's copy keeps in-frame clones and lacks some. V and J calls plus clone size are reproduced from that table; the DNA served to infer D and trimming. The data show 290,000 or so clones, around 90% seen once. V gene TRBV10-1 combines with J gene TRBJ2-5; the D gene is possibly TRBD2 (5 bases). The TCR was taken from a woman in her twenties or thirties who had recovered from COVID-19. The specimen sequenced was PBMCs or T cells enriched from blood (not recorded which). The CDR3: CASSSASSFETQYF. The CDR3 DNA sequence: TGCGCCAGCAGTTCAGCTTCTAGCTTTGAGACCCAGTACTTC.